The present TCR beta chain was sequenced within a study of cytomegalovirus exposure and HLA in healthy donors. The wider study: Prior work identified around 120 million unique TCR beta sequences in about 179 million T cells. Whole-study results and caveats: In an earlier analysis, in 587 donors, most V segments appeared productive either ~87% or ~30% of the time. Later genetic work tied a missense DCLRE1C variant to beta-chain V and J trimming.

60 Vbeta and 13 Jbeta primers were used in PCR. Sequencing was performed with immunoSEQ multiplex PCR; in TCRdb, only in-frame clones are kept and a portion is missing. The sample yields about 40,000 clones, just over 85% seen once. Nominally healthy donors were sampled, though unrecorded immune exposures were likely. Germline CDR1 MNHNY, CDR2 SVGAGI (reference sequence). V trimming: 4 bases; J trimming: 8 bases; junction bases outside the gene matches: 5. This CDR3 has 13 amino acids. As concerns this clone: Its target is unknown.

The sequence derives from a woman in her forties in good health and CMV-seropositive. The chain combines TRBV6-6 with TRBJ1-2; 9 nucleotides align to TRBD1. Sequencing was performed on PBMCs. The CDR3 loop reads CASSSQGADGYTF. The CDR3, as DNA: TGTGCCAGCAGTTCACAGGGGGCCGACGGCTACACCTTC.